The rows below give T cell receptor beta chains drawn from one sample of a study of blood T cell repertoires in COVID-19. Sequencing was performed with immunoSEQ multiplex PCR; in TCRdb, only in-frame clones are kept and a portion is missing. The table has tens of thousands of clones, over 80% seen once. Sequencing used peripheral blood. These receptors were collected from an elderly woman with active or convalescent COVID-19. Both conserved end residues are part of each CDR3. D genes are given only for firm matches. Clone size is not always given. Where it is, it says once, few, many or a class for expanded clones.

j_call,cdr3_length,d_call,v_call,clone_size,cdr3_nt,cdr3_aa
TRBJ1-5,13,-,TRBV28,-,TGTGCCAGCAGTTTGGAGGGGTATCAGCCCCAGCATTTT,CASSLEGYQPQHF
TRBJ1-2,15,-,TRBV5-1,-,TGCGCCAGCAGCTTGGGGGGCCCTCGGGCCTATGGCTACACCTTC,CASSLGGPRAYGYTF
TRBJ2-7,17,-,TRBV27,-,TGTGCCAGCAGTTCGTTCCGACAGCAGCGAGGCTCCTACGAGCAGTACTTC,CASSSFRQQRGSYEQYF
TRBJ2-3,13,-,TRBV2,-,TGTGCCAGCAAATGGGACAACACAGATACGCAGTATTTT,CASKWDNTDTQYF
TRBJ1-4,15,TRBD1,TRBV19,-,TGTGCCAGTACTACCGGACAGGGGGTTCTTGGAAAACTGTTTTTT,CASTTGQGVLGKLFF
TRBJ2-1,16,-,TRBV5-4,-,TGTGCCAGCAGCTGGGGAGGGGGGAGCTCCTACAATGAGCAGTTCTTC,CASSWGGGSSYNEQFF
TRBJ2-3,18,TRBD2,TRBV4-1,-,TGCGCCAGCAGCCAACCTTGGACTAGCGGGAGGGCAACAGATACGCAGTATTTT,CASSQPWTSGRATDTQYF
TRBJ2-1,14,TRBD1,TRBV28,-,TGTGCCAGCAGCCCCGGACAGGGGGTGAATGAGCAGTTCTTC,CASSPGQGVNEQFF
TRBJ2-1,17,-,TRBV28,-,TGTGCCAGCATTACCCCGACAGGCTTCTACTCCTACAATGAGCAGTTCTTC,CASITPTGFYSYNEQFF
TRBJ2-2,14,TRBD2,TRBV6-5,-,TGTGCCATCAAGGGTCTAGCGGGAAGGGGGGAGCTGTTTTTT,CAIKGLAGRGELFF
TRBJ2-7,16,TRBD2,TRBV19,-,TGTGCCAGTACCCCCCCAAGCGGGAGTATCTCCTACGAGCAGTACTTC,CASTPPSGSISYEQYF
TRBJ2-2,15,-,TRBV12-5,many,TGTGCTAGTGCCGAACAGGTAGCGAACACCGGGGAGCTGTTTTTT,CASAEQVANTGELFF
TRBJ1-1,13,-,TRBV28,-,TGTGCCAGCAGGGGGAGCCGGAACACTGAAGCTTTCTTT,CASRGSRNTEAFF
TRBJ2-4,13,TRBD1,TRBV6-6,-,TGTGCCAGCAGTTTACCAAACCGGGACAGGGTGTACTTC,CASSLPNRDRVYF
TRBJ2-2,15,TRBD1,TRBV5-1,-,TGCGCCAGCAGCTTGGTCGGCAGGGGGCCCGGGGAGCTGTTTTTT,CASSLVGRGPGELFF
TRBJ2-3,14,-,TRBV7-2,-,TGTGCCAGCAGCTTCGACTTGGGTACAGATACGCAGTATTTT,CASSFDLGTDTQYF
TRBJ2-5,14,TRBD1,TRBV23-1,-,TGCGCCAGCTGCAGGACAGGGGGGTTTGGGACCCAGTACTTC,CASCRTGGFGTQYF
TRBJ2-3,16,-,TRBV5-1,once,TGCGCCAGCAGTCAGGAGCCGGGGAACCCCACAGATACGCAGTATTTT,CASSQEPGNPTDTQYF
TRBJ2-7,14,TRBD2,TRBV19,-,TGTGCCAGCCGGGGAGCGGGAAGCTCCTACGAGCAGTACTTC,CASRGAGSSYEQYF
TRBJ2-5,15,TRBD1,TRBV28,-,TGTGCCAGCAGTTTCGGACAGGCGCTGATTGGGACCCAGTACTTC,CASSFGQALIGTQYF
TRBJ2-2,13,-,TRBV15,-,TGTGCCACCAGCAGGGAGCGCACCGGGGAGCTGTTTTTT,CATSRERTGELFF
TRBJ2-2,16,-,TRBV11-1,-,TGTGCCAGCAGCTTAGGGCACCAGGGCGGCACCGGGGAGCTGTTTTTT,CASSLGHQGGTGELFF
TRBJ1-2,15,-,TRBV11-2,-,TGTGCCAGCAGCTTAAGCGCATCCTACGGAGTGGGCTACACCTTC,CASSLSASYGVGYTF
TRBJ2-3,15,-,TRBV19,-,TGTGCCAGTAGTATAACTGGAACCCAGGCAGATACGCAGTATTTT,CASSITGTQADTQYF
TRBJ2-1,15,TRBD2,TRBV6-5,-,TGTGCCAGCAGCAAAGGGCGAGCGGGAGGCTATGAGCAGTTCTTC,CASSKGRAGGYEQFF
TRBJ2-7,20,TRBD2,TRBV4-1,-,TGCGCCAGCAGCCCTCGATCATTATATAATGAAGCGGGACTCCCCTACGAGCAGTACTTC,CASSPRSLYNEAGLPYEQYF
TRBJ1-1,13,-,TRBV19,-,TGTGCCACTTGGGCCTTCCGTGGCACTGAAGCTTTCTTT,CATWAFRGTEAFF
TRBJ2-5,15,-,TRBV5-1,once,TGCGCCAGCAGCTTCCGCGACAGAAAACTAGAGACCCAGTACTTC,CASSFRDRKLETQYF
TRBJ2-7,15,TRBD2,TRBV15,-,TGTGCCACCAGTGTTCATTGGGAGGGTGTCAGCGAGCAGTACTTC,CATSVHWEGVSEQYF
TRBJ2-3,18,TRBD2,TRBV28,-,TGTGCCAGCAGTTTACCTACCTCCGGGACTAGAGCGGAAGATACGCAGTATTTT,CASSLPTSGTRAEDTQYF
TRBJ2-7,12,-,TRBV29-1,once,TGCAGCGGTCTCCGGGACAACTACGAGCAGTACTTC,CSGLRDNYEQYF
TRBJ2-7,16,-,TRBV4-1,-,TGCGCCAGCAGCCAAGTTTCGGACACGAGGACCTACGAGCAGTACTTC,CASSQVSDTRTYEQYF
TRBJ2-7,15,TRBD2,TRBV27,-,TGTGCCAGCAGATACCGACTAGCGCCTCCCTACGAGCAGTACTTC,CASRYRLAPPYEQYF
TRBJ1-2,11,TRBD1,TRBV2,-,TGTGCCAGCACCAGGGGGGACGGCTACACCTTC,CASTRGDGYTF
TRBJ1-2,14,-,TRBV2,few,TGTGCCAGCAGTACGGACAGTTTACTCTATGGCTACACCTTC,CASSTDSLLYGYTF
TRBJ2-2,14,TRBD2,TRBV10-3,-,TGTGCCATCAGTGAGCGGGGGGAAACCGGGGAGCTGTTTTTT,CAISERGETGELFF